The present TCR beta chain was sequenced within a study of T cell responses to AZD1222 COVID-19 vaccine. Study results and caveats: Close to half of spike-specific TCRs reportedly recognize unmutated variant regions. Clonal diversity was possibly underestimated, and the donors were mostly white British, with more females.

This CDR3 has 18 residues. The germline CDR1 and CDR2 sequences are SGHAT and FQNNGV. Deletions cut 5 bases from V and 0 bases from J, with 23 bases between. The assay was immunoSEQ multiplex PCR, and TCRdb's table has in-frame clones only and misses some. The sample yields about 140,000 clones, around 90% seen once. Note on this clone: Its target is unknown.

This clonotype was sampled from an adult who received the AZD1222 COVID-19 vaccine. The V and J genes are TRBV11-2 and TRBJ2-7; D is ambiguous. Here the sequenced sample was peripheral blood, taken 28 days after the second AZD1222 dose. The CDR3 DNA is TGTGCCAGCAGCAGAGCAAGGGCCACCTCCTCAAGCTCCTACGAGCAGTACTTC. Translation: CASSRARATSSSSYEQYF. Complete variable domain (other parts from reference TRBV11-2 and TRBJ2-7): EAGVAQSPRYKIIEKRQSVAFWCNPISGHATLYWYQQILGQGPKLLIQFQNNGVVDDSQLPKDRFSAERLKGVDSTLKIQPAKLEDSAVYLCASSRARATSSSSYEQYFGPGTRLTVT.